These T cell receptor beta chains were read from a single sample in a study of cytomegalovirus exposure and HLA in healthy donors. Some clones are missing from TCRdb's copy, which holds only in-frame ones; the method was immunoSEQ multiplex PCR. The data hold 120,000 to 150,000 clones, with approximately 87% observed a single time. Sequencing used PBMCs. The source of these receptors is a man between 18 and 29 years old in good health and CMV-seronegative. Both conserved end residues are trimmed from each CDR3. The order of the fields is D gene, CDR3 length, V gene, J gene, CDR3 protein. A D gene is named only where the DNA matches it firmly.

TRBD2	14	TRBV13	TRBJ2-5	ASSLRLAGRGETQY
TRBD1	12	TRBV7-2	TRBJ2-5	ASSVGTAQETQY
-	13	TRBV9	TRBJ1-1	ASSADRTWDTEAF
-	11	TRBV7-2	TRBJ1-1	ASRLGGGTEAF
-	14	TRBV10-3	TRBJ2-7	AISESRDRASYEQY
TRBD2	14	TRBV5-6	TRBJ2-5	ASSSLMTSGQETQY
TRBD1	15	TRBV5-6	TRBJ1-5	ASSLFATGADNQPQH
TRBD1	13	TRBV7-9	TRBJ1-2	ASSFSQGAAYGYT
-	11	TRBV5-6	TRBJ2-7	ASSQGTTYEQY
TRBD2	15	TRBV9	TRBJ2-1	ASSVGLLADTDNEQF
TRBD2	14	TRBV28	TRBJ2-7	ASSLHGTSGGYEQY
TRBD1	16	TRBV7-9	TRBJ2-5	ASSPIQGPLSGMRAQY
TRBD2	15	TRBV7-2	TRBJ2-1	ASSLASGRASYNEQF
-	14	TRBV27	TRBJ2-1	ASSSDPRVFYNEQF
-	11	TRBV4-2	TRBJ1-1	ASSQDAGERTF
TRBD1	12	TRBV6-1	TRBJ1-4	ASSEEKGARKLF
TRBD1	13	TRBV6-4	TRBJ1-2	ASSERSGGNYGYT
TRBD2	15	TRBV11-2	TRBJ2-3	ASSFLAGGQGTDTQY
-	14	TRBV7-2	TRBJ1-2	ASSLVRGTSNYGYT
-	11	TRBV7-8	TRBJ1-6	ASSLGRDSPLH
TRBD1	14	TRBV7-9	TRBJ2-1	ASRPGTGSTYNEQF
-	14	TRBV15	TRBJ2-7	ATSSTRSRGLDEQY
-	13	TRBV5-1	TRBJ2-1	ASSLDSSSYNEQF
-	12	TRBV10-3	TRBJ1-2	AISESPAGDGYT
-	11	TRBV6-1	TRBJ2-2	ASSEYSRGELF
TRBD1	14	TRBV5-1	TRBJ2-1	ASSPNGQGAFDEQF
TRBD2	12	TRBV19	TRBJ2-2	ASRGGGNTGELF
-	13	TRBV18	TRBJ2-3	ASSPGLEGTDTQY
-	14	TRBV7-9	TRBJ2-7	ASSSLQAGRTYEQY
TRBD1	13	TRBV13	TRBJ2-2	ASSFTDRETGELF
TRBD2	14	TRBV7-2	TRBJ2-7	ASSTRAGDQAIEQY
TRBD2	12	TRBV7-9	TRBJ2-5	ASIAGAGEETQY
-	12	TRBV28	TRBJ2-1	ASSPFSGSDEQF
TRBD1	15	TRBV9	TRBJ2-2	ASSARTGTGGIGELF
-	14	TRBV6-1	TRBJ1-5	ASSEMGRGGNQPQH
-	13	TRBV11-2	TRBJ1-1	ASSPTTGSGTEAF
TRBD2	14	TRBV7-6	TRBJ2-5	ASSLTSSGRGETQY
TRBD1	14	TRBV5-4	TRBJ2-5	ASSLEGQTDRKTQY
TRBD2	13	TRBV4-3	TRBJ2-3	ASSQDLAGVDTQY
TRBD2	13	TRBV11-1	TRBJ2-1	ASRPKRGGRDEQF